This TCR beta chain was sequenced for a study of cytomegalovirus exposure and HLA in healthy donors. Trimming removed 0 bases from V and 0 bases from J, with 10 bases in between. The germline CDR1 and CDR2 sequences are MGHRA and YSYEKL. The CDR3 is 16 amino acids. Researchers ran the PCR with 60 Vbeta and 13 Jbeta primers. The protocol was immunoSEQ multiplex PCR, while the TCRdb copy is restricted to in-frame clones and leaves out a portion. Of under 250,000 clones in the sample, about 80% were seen once. This chain links TRBV4-1 with TRBJ2-3; the D gene is possibly TRBD2 (5 bases). This TCR was sampled from a woman between 45 and 60 years old in good health and CMV-seropositive. What was sequenced was PBMCs. The CDR3 is CASSQDEGGSTDTQYF. CDR3 bases: TGCGCCAGCAGCCAAGACGAAGGAGGCAGCACAGATACGCAGTATTTT.